The 16 T cell receptor beta chains below were found in one sample sequenced in a study of radiotherapy plus CTLA-4 blockade in lung cancer. The data were produced by immunoSEQ multiplex PCR, yet TCRdb's version contains in-frame clones alone and is incomplete. The data contain roughly 62,000 clones, about 80% of them seen just once; the ten biggest clones take up about 4.4%. The material sequenced was peripheral blood, taken from a patient treated with radiotherapy plus ipilimumab. The receptor set was obtained from a human donor with non-small cell lung cancer who had a complete response to radiotherapy plus ipilimumab.

The chain joins TRBV18 to TRBJ2-5; D might be TRBD1 (5 bases). The CDR3 covers 13 residues. Trimming pared 2 bases from V and 1 base from J, leaving 5 bases between. The germline CDR1 and CDR2 sequences are KGHSH and LQKENI. The CDR3 loop is CASSPGAQETQYF. In nucleotides, the CDR3 is TGTGCCAGCTCACCAGGGGCCCAAGAGACCCAGTACTTC.

This clone appeared a single time. The chain employs TRBV9 and TRBJ1-6; D gene unclear. Trimming stripped 0 bases from V and 4 bases from J, with 11 bases between. The CDR3 is made up of 16 amino acids. CDR1 is SGDLS and CDR2 is YYNGEE in the germline V gene. The CDR3 bases are TGTGCCAGCAGCGTAGCTGGCCAGCCGTATAATTCACCCCTCCACTTT. Amino acid sequence: CASSVAGQPYNSPLHF. The variable domain in full, with the rest retrieved from reference TRBV9 and TRBJ1-6, is DSGVTQTPKHLITATGQRVTLRCSPRSGDLSVYWYQQSLDQGLQFLIQYYNGEERAKGNILERFSAQQFPDLHSELNLSSLELGDSALYFCASSVAGQPYNSPLHFGNGTRLTVT.

The chain uses TRBV11-3 and TRBJ2-3, with D perhaps matching TRBD1 or TRBD2 (5 bases each). The CDR3 has 15 residues. V lost 1 base, J lost 6 bases, and 14 bases lay in between. Looked up from germline, CDR1 is SGHNT and CDR2 is YENEEA. CDR3 in DNA: TGTGCCAGCAGCTTAGGGGACGCCTTCGGCGATACGCAGTATTTT. Amino acid sequence: CASSLGDAFGDTQYF.

The chain uses TRBV25-1 and TRBJ2-2, with a possible D match to TRBD1 (5 bases). The V gene's germline CDR1 is MGHDK and CDR2 SYGVNS. The CDR3 is 14 residues long. Trimming stripped 0 bases from V and 5 bases from J, with 7 bases between. The CDR3 DNA follows: TGTGCCAGCAGTGAATACAAGGGGACCGGGGAGCTGTTTTTT. It is translated as CASSEYKGTGELFF.

This clone was detected only once. The gene calls are TRBV11-2 and TRBJ1-4; no reliable D call. CDR3 length: 15 residues. CDR1 and CDR2 from the germline V gene are SGHAT and FQNNGV. The V and J ends lost 0 bases and 4 bases respectively, with 9 bases between them. As DNA, the CDR3 is TGTGCCAGCAGCTTAGATGGGTCCTTTAATGAAAAACTGTTTTTT. It encodes CASSLDGSFNEKLFF.

J is TRBJ2-5 and V is TRBV30; 10 positions agree with TRBD2. The CDR3 contains 15 residues. From germline, CDR1 is GTSNPN and CDR2 SVGIG (reference sequence). The J segment lost 2 bases and the V segment lost 4 bases, leaving 7 bases of the junction unmatched. The CDR3 region has the DNA TGTGCCTGGACCAGCGGGAGGGCCATTCAAGAGACCCAGTACTTC. Protein product: CAWTSGRAIQETQYF.

This clone showed up just once. The genes are TRBV5-4 and TRBJ1-4; D remains ambiguous. From germline, CDR1 is SGHNT and CDR2 YYREEE (reference sequence). The CDR3 loop spans 15 amino acids. V was pared by 0 bases and J by 8 bases, with 14 bases between. This chain's CDR3 is CASSLEAGNREKLFF. The CDR3 DNA reads TGTGCCAGCAGCTTGGAGGCGGGAAATCGAGAAAAACTGTTTTTT.

This clone is a singleton in its sample. The V call is TRBV6-1, the J call TRBJ1-5; unclear D gene. Trimming took off 5 bases at V and 8 bases at J, with 19 bases between the two ends. Germline V gene lookup returns CDR1 MNHNS and CDR2 SASEGT. The CDR3 has 15 residues. The CDR3 protein is CASSLSGLRREPQHF. The CDR3 bases are TGTGCCAGCAGTCTTTCCGGGCTGAGGAGGGAGCCCCAGCATTTT.

This chain links TRBV25-1 with TRBJ2-7; the D call may be TRBD1 or TRBD2 (5 bases each). The V gene lost 1 base and the J gene lost 2 bases, with 21 bases spanning the gap. Germline lookup yields CDR1 MGHDK and CDR2 SYGVNS. This CDR3 comprises 18 residues. In DNA, the CDR3 is TGTGCCAGCAGTGAATTCATAAAGAGGGACCGATGCCCCTACGAGCAGTACTTC. Translated, it gives CASSEFIKRDRCPYEQYF.

The rearrangement links TRBV6-5 to TRBJ2-1; D not resolved. V lost 0 bases to trimming and J lost 1 base, with 10 bases between them. The V gene's germline CDR1 is MNHEY and CDR2 SVGAGI. The CDR3 consists of 16 residues. The CDR3 coding sequence is TGTGCCAGCAGTTACTCCGAGGTGAGGTCCTACAATGAGCAGTTCTTC. This codes for CASSYSEVRSYNEQFF.

J is TRBJ2-7 and V is TRBV18; D unclear. The CDR3 loop spans 13 amino acids. Trimming removed 3 bases at V and 4 bases at J, with 10 bases between. CDR1 is KGHSH and CDR2 is LQKENI in the germline V gene. This chain's CDR3 is CASSPAWGYEQYF. The CDR3, as DNA: TGTGCCAGCTCACCGGCCTGGGGATACGAGCAGTACTTC.

This chain joins TRBV14 and TRBJ2-5, with 10 bases fitting TRBD2. The CDR3 runs 15 residues. The ends lost 2 bases at V and 5 bases at J; junction bases unmatched: 5. Germline V lookup: CDR1 SGHDN, CDR2 FVKESK. DNA of the CDR3: TGTGCCAGCAGCCAACTGATGGGACTAGCGGAGACCCAGTACTTC. This translates into CASSQLMGLAETQYF.

The chain combines TRBV6-1 with TRBJ2-1; 7 nucleotides match TRBD1. Germline CDR1 and CDR2: MNHNS and SASEGT. V shed 11 bases, J shed 4 bases, and the junction held 11 bases outside the gene matches. The CDR3 extends over 14 amino acids. The CDR3 reads CAAQGDLGYNEQFF. The DNA for the CDR3 is TGTGCCGCCCAGGGGGACCTGGGGTACAATGAGCAGTTCTTC.

A few counts support this clone. This chain links TRBV19 with TRBJ2-7; 9 nucleotides align to TRBD1. Germline V gene sequence: CDR1 LNHDA, CDR2 SQIVND (reference sequence). The trim removed 3 bases at V and 5 bases at J, leaving 5 bases unmatched. The CDR3 extends over 14 amino acids. CDR3 nucleotides: TGTGCCAGTAGTATCGGGACAGGGAGAAACGAGCAGTACTTC. Its protein is CASSIGTGRNEQYF.

V gene TRBV15 combines with J gene TRBJ2-1; 9 nucleotides line up with TRBD2. V lost 1 base to trimming and J lost 2 bases; unmatched junction nucleotides: 3. Germline CDR1 reads LNHNV; CDR2 reads YYDKDF (reference sequence). This CDR3 has 16 residues. The CDR3 region is CATSRGLAGPYNEQFF. The CDR3 nucleotides read TGTGCCACCAGCAGAGGGCTAGCGGGACCCTACAATGAGCAGTTCTTC.

The CDR3 loop is CASSLPRGTQYF. Here the CDR3 DNA reads TGCGCCAGCAGCCTCCCCCGGGGCACGCAGTATTTT. This sequence joins TRBV4-1 and TRBJ2-3; D could derive from TRBD1 or TRBD2 (5 bases each). Germline V lookup: CDR1 MGHRA, CDR2 YSYEKL. V lost 4 bases to trimming and J lost 9 bases, with 11 bases between them. There are 12 residues in the CDR3.